A selection of T cell receptor beta chains follows, all from one sample in a study of shared clonotypes between healthy human individuals. Sequencing used immunoSEQ multiplex PCR; TCRdb keeps in-frame clones, though not all of them. The sample lists about 610,000 clones; around 96% were seen once. Sequenced sample: naive CD8+ T cells sorted from blood. The receptors were gathered from a woman younger than 45 in good health. The CDR3 runs from the conserved cysteine through the conserved F or W. D genes are given only for firm matches.

v_gene	d_gene	j_gene	CDR3nt	CDR3aa
TRBV15	.	TRBJ2-3	TGTGCCACCAGCAGAGATAGATCACCAGGCAATACGCAGTATTTT	CATSRDRSPGNTQYF
TRBV10-3	.	TRBJ1-2	TGTGCCATCAGTGAGTCACTGATTTATGGCTACACCTTC	CAISESLIYGYTF
TRBV6-5	.	TRBJ1-5	TGTGCCAGCAGTTACGTACGGGGTATAGAGCCCCAGCATTTT	CASSYVRGIEPQHF
TRBV2	TRBD2	TRBJ2-7	TGTGCCAGCAAAGGCAGCGGGACGACTACCTACGAGCAGTACTTC	CASKGSGTTTYEQYF
TRBV4-1	.	TRBJ2-3	TGCGCCAGCAGCCAAGTTTGGAGATTGCCAGATACGCAGTATTTT	CASSQVWRLPDTQYF
TRBV5-6	.	TRBJ1-1	TGTGCCAGCAGCTTGGATTTAGGGGCAAACACTGAAGCTTTCTTT	CASSLDLGANTEAFF
TRBV28	TRBD1	TRBJ2-7	TGTGCCAGCAGTTTGGTGGACAGGGCGTACGAGCAGTACTTC	CASSLVDRAYEQYF
TRBV2	TRBD1	TRBJ2-7	TGTGCCAGCAGTGTCGAGCCCGGACAGGGCACCTCCTACGAGCAGTACTTC	CASSVEPGQGTSYEQYF
TRBV19	.	TRBJ2-5	TGTGCCAGTATGGACGCCTCGACAGGACCCCAAGAGACCCAGTACTTC	CASMDASTGPQETQYF
TRBV11-2	TRBD2	TRBJ2-7	TGTGCCAGCAGCTTGGGCCTAGCGGGTGGCTACGAGCAGTACTTC	CASSLGLAGGYEQYF
TRBV27	.	TRBJ1-5	TGTGCCAGCAGTTTAAGGCAGGGGAATCAGCCCCAGCATTTT	CASSLRQGNQPQHF
TRBV28	TRBD2	TRBJ2-1	TGTGCCAGCAGTAAGTTAGCGGGAAGCTACAATGAGCAGTTCTTC	CASSKLAGSYNEQFF
TRBV11-2	.	TRBJ2-2	TGTGCCAGCAGCTTTGGAAACACCGGGGAGCTGTTTTTT	CASSFGNTGELFF
TRBV6-1	.	TRBJ2-7	TGTGCCAGCAGTGAATCCTACGAGCAGTACTTC	CASSESYEQYF
TRBV28	TRBD2	TRBJ2-7	TGTGCCAGCAGTCTTAACACCGGCGGGAGTACCTACGAGCAGTACTTC	CASSLNTGGSTYEQYF
TRBV30	.	TRBJ1-2	TGTGCCTGGGCCGAGTTTAACTATGGCTACACCTTC	CAWAEFNYGYTF
TRBV11-2	TRBD1	TRBJ2-7	TGTGCCAGCAGCTGGGACAGGGGACCCTACGAGCAGTACTTC	CASSWDRGPYEQYF
TRBV6-1	TRBD2	TRBJ2-1	TGTGCCAGCAGTGAGACTAGCGGCCACAATGAGCAGTTCTTC	CASSETSGHNEQFF
TRBV19	.	TRBJ2-7	TGTGCCAGTAGTATCGGCAGGCCCACCTACGAGCAGTACTTC	CASSIGRPTYEQYF
TRBV11-2	.	TRBJ2-1	TGTGCCAGCAGCTTAGATCCACAGGTCCTCTACAATGAGCGGTTCTTC	CASSLDPQVLYNERFF
TRBV6-4	TRBD2	TRBJ2-1	TGTGCCAGCAGTGAGCTAGCGGGAGGGCCGAATGAGCAGTTCTTC	CASSELAGGPNEQFF
TRBV28	.	TRBJ1-5	TGTGCCAGCAGCCAAACAGGGTTGGGGAATCAGCCCCAGCATTTT	CASSQTGLGNQPQHF
TRBV27	.	TRBJ2-2	TGTGCCAGCAGTCTAGTTATTACCGGGGAGCTGTTTTTT	CASSLVITGELFF